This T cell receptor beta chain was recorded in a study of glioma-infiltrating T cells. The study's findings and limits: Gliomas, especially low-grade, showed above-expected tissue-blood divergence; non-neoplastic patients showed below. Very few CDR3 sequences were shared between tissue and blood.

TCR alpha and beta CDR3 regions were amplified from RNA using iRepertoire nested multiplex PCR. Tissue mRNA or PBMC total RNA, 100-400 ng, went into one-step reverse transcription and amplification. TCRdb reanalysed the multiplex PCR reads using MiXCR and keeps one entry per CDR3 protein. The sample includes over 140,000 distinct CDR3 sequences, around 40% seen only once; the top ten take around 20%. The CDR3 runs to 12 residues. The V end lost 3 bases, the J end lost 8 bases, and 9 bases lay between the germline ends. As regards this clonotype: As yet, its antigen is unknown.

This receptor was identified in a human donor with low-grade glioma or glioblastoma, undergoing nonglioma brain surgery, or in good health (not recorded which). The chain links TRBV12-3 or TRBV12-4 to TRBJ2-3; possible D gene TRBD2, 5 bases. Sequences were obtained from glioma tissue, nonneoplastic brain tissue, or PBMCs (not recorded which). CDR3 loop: CASSLGSGTQYF. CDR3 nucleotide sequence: TGTGCCAGCAGTTTGGGGAGCGGTACGCAGTATTTT.